These 31 T cell receptor beta chains were sequenced from one sample in a study of OX40 agonist ivuxolimab in advanced cancers. TCRdb's copy holds only in-frame clones and misses some; the assay was immunoSEQ multiplex PCR. The sample contains 50,000 to 60,000 clones, about nine tenths of which appear only once. The specimen was CD4+ or CD8+ T cells sorted from blood, collected in a trial of the OX40 agonist ivuxolimab. Receptors originate from an adult with an advanced solid tumor such as melanoma, head and neck, liver or kidney cancer.

The gene calls are TRBV7-9 and TRBJ1-4; TRBD1 might be the D (5 bases). The CDR3 extends over 15 amino acids. Germline CDR1 and CDR2: SEHNR and FQNEAQ (reference sequence). Trimming shortened V by 5 bases and J by 0 bases, and 10 bases separated the two germline ends. The CDR3 here is CASSLPGATNEKLFF. The CDR3 region has the DNA TGTGCCAGCAGCCTTCCGGGGGCAACTAATGAAAAACTGTTTTTT.

V usage is TRBV27 and J usage is TRBJ2-1, with 8 bases fitting TRBD1. The ends lost 4 bases at V and 6 bases at J; junction bases unmatched: 5. The CDR3 has 14 amino acids. Germline loops: CDR1 MNHEY, CDR2 SMNVEV (reference sequence). CDR3 region: CASSSADRGNEQFF. The CDR3 nucleotides are TGTGCCAGCAGTTCCGCAGACAGGGGCAATGAGCAGTTCTTC.

This chain connects TRBV7-2 to TRBJ2-6; a weak D match, TRBD2 (5 bases). CDR1 and CDR2 (germline): SGHTA, FQGNSA. The CDR3 contains 15 residues. V lost 4 bases, J lost 4 bases, and 11 bases lay in between. Written as DNA, the CDR3 is TGTGCCAGCAGCTCAGGACGGAGGGGGGCCAACGTCCTGACTTTC. Translating gives CASSSGRRGANVLTF.

The chain combines TRBV19 with TRBJ1-2; possible D gene TRBD1, 6 bases. Trimming left V 6 bases short and J 3 bases short, with 14 bases between. Germline V gives CDR1 LNHDA, CDR2 SQIVND (reference sequence). The CDR3 has 14 residues. CDR3 in amino acids: CASRPRGSHYGYTF. In DNA, the CDR3 is TGTGCCAGTAGACCCAGGGGATCCCACTATGGCTACACCTTC.

The genes are TRBV19 and TRBJ1-3; 8 bases align to TRBD1. The CDR3 totals 16 residues. CDR1 and CDR2 from the germline V gene are LNHDA and SQIVND (reference sequence). Trimming at V came to 3 bases and at J to 1 base, leaving 5 bases not matched to a gene. CDR3 residues: CASSIVTGESGNTIYF. The DNA for the CDR3 is TGTGCCAGTAGTATCGTGACAGGGGAATCTGGAAACACCATATATTTT.

The rearrangement uses TRBV19 and TRBJ1-4; D ambiguous. V lost 1 base, J lost 0 bases, and 6 bases lay in between. CDR1 and CDR2 from the germline V gene are LNHDA and SQIVND (reference sequence). The CDR3 consists of 15 residues. Here the CDR3 reads CASSIVETTNEKLFF. DNA for the CDR3: TGTGCCAGTAGTATAGTGGAGACAACTAATGAAAAACTGTTTTTT. Complete variable domain (other parts from reference TRBV19 and TRBJ1-4): DGGITQSPKYLFRKEGQNVTLSCEQNLNHDAMYWYRQDPGQGLRLIYYSQIVNDFQKGDIAEGYSVSREKKESFPLTVTSAQKNPTAFYLCASSIVETTNEKLFFGSGTQLSVL.

J is TRBJ1-1 and V is TRBV7-6; possible D gene TRBD1, 5 bases. CDR3 length: 16 residues. V shed 0 bases and J shed 11 bases, with 22 bases lying between them. The germline V gene encodes CDR1 SGHVS and CDR2 FNYEAQ. The CDR3 sequence is CASSLAGLEDTQRAFF. As DNA, the CDR3 is TGTGCCAGCAGCTTAGCGGGATTAGAGGACACCCAAAGGGCTTTCTTT.

The chain joins TRBV6-5 to TRBJ2-2, with a tentative D call TRBD1 (6 bases). Per the germline V gene, CDR1 is MNHEY and CDR2 is SVGAGI. CDR3 length equals 13 residues. V was pared by 4 bases and J by 7 bases, with 10 bases between. The CDR3 spells CASSLQGIGELFF. CDR3 DNA sequence: TGTGCCAGCAGTTTACAGGGTATCGGGGAGCTGTTTTTT.

CDR3 coding DNA: TGTGCCAGCAGCAACCTCAGGGGAGAGGAGCAGTACTTC. Its protein product is CASSNLRGEEQYF. The chain couples TRBV13 to TRBJ2-7; the D gene is possibly TRBD1 (6 bases). The V gene's germline CDR1 is PRHDT and CDR2 FYEKMQ (reference sequence). The ends were cut back, 5 bases at V and 7 bases at J, with 15 bases in the middle. The CDR3 loop spans 13 amino acids. The variable domain in full, completed from reference TRBV13 and TRBJ2-7, reads AAGVIQSPRHLIKEKRETATLKCYPIPRHDTVYWYQQGPGQDPQFLISFYEKMQSDKGSIPDRFSAQQFSDYHSELNMSSLELGDSALYFCASSNLRGEEQYFGPGTRLTVT.

Of note for this clone: Germline and junction disagree at one end, which may indicate a read error. V is TRBV7-3 and J is TRBJ2-7, with D perhaps matching TRBD1 or TRBD2 (5 bases each). Germline values: CDR1 SGHTA, CDR2 FQGTGA. The CDR3 contains 12 residues. CDR3 sequence reads: CASSQNRDPLLF. The CDR3 DNA reads TGTGCCAGCAGCCAGAACCGGGACCCACTCCTCTTC.

V gene TRBV19 combines with J gene TRBJ1-1, with D possibly matching TRBD1 (6 bases). CDR1 is LNHDA, CDR2 SQIVND, per germline (reference sequence). The CDR3 is 15 residues long. V lost 3 bases to trimming and J lost 5 bases, with 16 bases between them. CDR3 in amino acids: CASSISPAGETEAFF. DNA of the CDR3: TGTGCCAGTAGTATTAGCCCGGCAGGGGAGACTGAAGCTTTCTTT.

The V call is TRBV7-9, the J call TRBJ2-5, with TRBD1 matching over 8 bases. CDR3 size: 16 residues. CDR1 and CDR2 from the germline V gene are SEHNR and FQNEAQ (reference sequence). V lost 1 base, J lost 4 bases, and 8 bases stayed unmatched. This CDR3 reads CASSLVDRGAGETQYF. CDR3 nucleotides: TGTGCCAGCAGCTTAGTCGACAGGGGTGCAGGAGAGACCCAGTACTTC. The complete variable domain, with remaining parts taken from reference TRBV7-9 and TRBJ2-5, reads DTGVSQNPRHKITKRGQNVTFRCDPISEHNRLYWYRQTLGQGPEFLTYFQNEAQLEKSRLLSDRFSAERPKGSFSTLEIQRTEQGDSAMYLCASSLVDRGAGETQYFGPGTRLLVL.

The rearrangement uses TRBV7-7 and TRBJ2-2, with TRBD1 identical over 7 bases. The germline gives CDR1 SSHAT, CDR2 FNYEAQ (reference sequence). CDR3 length: 14 amino acids. With V trimmed by 4 bases and J by 7 bases, 6 bases remained unmatched. CDR3: CASSSDRVGGELFF. The CDR3 DNA follows: TGTGCCAGCAGCTCCGACAGGGTCGGCGGGGAGCTGTTTTTT.

The CDR3 reads CASSLASRSTDTQYF. In DNA form, the CDR3 reads TGTGCCAGCAGCTTAGCAAGTAGGAGCACAGATACGCAGTATTTT. J is TRBJ2-3 and V is TRBV7-8; unclear D gene. Trimming took off 0 bases at V and 0 bases at J, with 7 bases between the two ends. CDR3 length: 15 amino acids. Germline loops: CDR1 SGHVS, CDR2 FQNEAQ.

The chain has TRBV6-5 and TRBJ2-3; D ambiguous. Looked up from germline, CDR1 is MNHEY and CDR2 is SVGAGI. V was trimmed by 4 bases and J by 6 bases, leaving 11 bases between them. CDR3 length: 13 residues. The CDR3 nucleotides are TGTGCCAGCAGTTTAGCCCCGCGGGATACGCAGTATTTT. As protein: CASSLAPRDTQYF.

The chain employs TRBV7-8 and TRBJ1-2; 7 nucleotides line up with TRBD1. In germline, CDR1 is SGHVS, CDR2 FQNEAQ. The V gene end was trimmed by 3 bases and the J gene end by 8 bases; junction bases not matched to a gene: 3. The length of the CDR3 is 12 residues. CDR3 nucleotides: TGTGCCAGCAGCTTTTACAGGGGCGGCTACACCTTC. Translated, it gives CASSFYRGGYTF.

The rearrangement joins TRBV7-3 to TRBJ2-3; tentatively, D is TRBD1 or TRBD2 (6 bases each). V was shortened by 5 bases and J by 3 bases, with 15 bases between the two germline ends. The germline V gene encodes CDR1 SGHTA and CDR2 FQGTGA. This CDR3 has 15 amino acids. The DNA of the CDR3 is TGTGCCAGCAGCCTTTCTGGGGGGCCTACAGATACGCAGTATTTT. It translates to CASSLSGGPTDTQYF. The whole variable domain, remainder taken from reference TRBV7-3 and TRBJ2-3, is GAGVSQTPSNKVTEKGKYVELRCDPISGHTALYWYRQSLGQGPEFLIYFQGTGAADDSGLPNDRFFAVRPEGSVSTLKIQRTERGDSAVYLCASSLSGGPTDTQYFGPGTRLTVL.

The chain is built from TRBV9 and TRBJ1-6; perhaps TRBD1 as D (5 bases). V lost 4 bases, J lost 7 bases, and 18 bases lay in between. CDR3 length equals 16 residues. CDR1 is SGDLS, CDR2 YYNGEE, per germline. This chain's CDR3 is CASSPRGGDGNSPLHF. CDR3 sequence (DNA): TGTGCCAGCAGCCCCCGGGGCGGGGACGGAAATTCACCCCTCCACTTT. The whole variable domain, remainder taken from reference TRBV9 and TRBJ1-6, is DSGVTQTPKHLITATGQRVTLRCSPRSGDLSVYWYQQSLDQGLQFLIQYYNGEERAKGNILERFSAQQFPDLHSELNLSSLELGDSALYFCASSPRGGDGNSPLHFGNGTRLTVT.

The chain combines TRBV5-1 with TRBJ2-5; TRBD2 matches 12 bases. Germline CDR1 is SGHRS and CDR2 is YFSETQ. V shed 4 bases, J shed 4 bases, and the junction held 8 bases outside the gene matches. The CDR3 contains 16 residues. CDR3 coding DNA: TGCGCCAGCAGCGTAGAACTAGCGGGAGGAGGAGAGACCCAGTACTTC. It is translated as CASSVELAGGGETQYF.

The chain uses TRBV11-2 and TRBJ2-1; 10 positions agree with TRBD1. This CDR3 has 15 amino acids. V shed 6 bases, J shed 6 bases, and the junction held 8 bases outside the gene matches. Germline CDR1 reads SGHAT; CDR2 reads FQNNGV. CDR3: CASSSTGTGVNEQFF. In DNA, the CDR3 is TGTGCCAGCAGTTCTACCGGGACAGGGGTCAATGAGCAGTTCTTC.

The rearrangement uses TRBV27 and TRBJ1-1; 8 bases match TRBD1. J gave up 1 base and V 7 bases, and 8 bases lay outside the gene matches. The CDR3 consists of 15 residues. CDR1 MNHEY and CDR2 SMNVEV come from the germline V gene (reference sequence). For the CDR3, the DNA is TGTGCCAGCACCCCGGGGACAGGTCCGAACACTGAAGCTTTCTTT. Translation: CASTPGTGPNTEAFF.

This clone was detected a few times. The chain employs TRBV5-1 and TRBJ1-1; D may be TRBD1 (6 bases). CDR3 length: 14 residues. Germline V gene data show CDR1 as SGHRS and CDR2 as YFSETQ. Trimming took off 0 bases at V and 8 bases at J, with 14 bases between the two ends. The CDR3 loop reads CASSLAGGAGEAFF. CDR3 coding DNA: TGCGCCAGCAGCTTGGCTGGGGGGGCCGGAGAAGCTTTCTTT. Variable domain in full (rest from reference TRBV5-1 and TRBJ1-1): KAGVTQTPRYLIKTRGQQVTLSCSPISGHRSVSWYQQTPGQGLQFLFEYFSETQRNKGNFPGRFSGRQFSNSRSEMNVSTLELGDSALYLCASSLAGGAGEAFFGQGTRLTVV.

The rearrangement joins TRBV2 to TRBJ1-2; no firm D call. From germline, CDR1 is SNHLY and CDR2 FYNNEI. The V gene lost 4 bases and the J gene lost 1 base, with 16 bases spanning the gap. There are 16 residues in the CDR3. The CDR3 spells CASSGTGLGSNYGYTF. In DNA, the CDR3 is TGTGCCAGCAGTGGAACGGGCCTAGGGAGTAACTATGGCTACACCTTC.

The chain joins TRBV30 to TRBJ2-5; D is perhaps TRBD2 (7 bases). Germline lookup yields CDR1 GTSNPN and CDR2 SVGIG (reference sequence). The CDR3 extends over 15 amino acids. Trimming pared 2 bases from V and 4 bases from J, leaving 17 bases between. The CDR3 loop reads CAWSPSGGLGETQYF. Written as DNA, the CDR3 is TGTGCCTGGAGTCCCTCGGGGGGCTTGGGAGAGACCCAGTACTTC.

This clone was observed a single time. The chain couples TRBV2 to TRBJ2-7, with D tentatively TRBD2 (6 bases). Germline V gives CDR1 SNHLY, CDR2 FYNNEI. The CDR3 runs 15 residues. Trimming shortened V by 6 bases and J by 0 bases, and 15 bases separated the two germline ends. The CDR3 DNA reads as TGTGCCAGCAGAGAACACCGGGACTTCTCCTACGAGCAGTACTTC. Amino acid sequence: CASREHRDFSYEQYF.

This clone is medium-sized in the sample. The rearrangement links TRBV7-8 to TRBJ2-7; no firm D call. CDR3 length: 13 residues. V lost 1 base, J lost 6 bases, and 10 bases lay in between. Germline V CDR1 and CDR2: SGHVS, FQNEAQ. CDR3 amino acids: CASSLGSPREQYF. For the CDR3, the DNA is TGTGCCAGCAGCTTAGGCTCCCCCCGCGAGCAGTACTTC.

This clone was observed a handful of times. The rearrangement uses TRBV11-2 and TRBJ2-6; D tentatively fits TRBD1 or TRBD2 (6 bases each). The CDR3 consists of 19 residues. Trimming removed 5 bases from V and 0 bases from J, with 20 bases in between. In germline, CDR1 is SGHAT, CDR2 FQNNGV. CDR3 sequence: CASSPKAGGLPSGANVLTF. CDR3 nucleotides: TGTGCCAGCAGCCCCAAGGCCGGGGGCTTGCCCTCTGGGGCCAACGTCCTGACTTTC.

V usage is TRBV7-6 and J usage is TRBJ1-4; no clear D gene. The CDR3 runs 15 residues. Germline-derived CDR1 and CDR2 are SGHVS and FNYEAQ. Trimming shortened V by 0 bases and J by 0 bases, and 5 bases separated the two germline ends. The chain's CDR3 is CASSLAHATNEKLFF. CDR3 DNA: TGTGCCAGCAGCTTAGCCCATGCAACTAATGAAAAACTGTTTTTT.

The genes are TRBV15 and TRBJ1-1; D might be TRBD1 (5 bases). CDR1 and CDR2 from the germline V gene are LNHNV and YYDKDF (reference sequence). Trimming removed 1 base at V and 6 bases at J, with 9 bases between. This CDR3 is 13 amino acids long. The CDR3 spells CATSRVGAAEAFF. The CDR3 DNA follows: TGTGCCACCAGCAGAGTAGGGGCCGCTGAAGCTTTCTTT.

The chain is built from TRBV27 and TRBJ2-7, with a weak D call TRBD1 (5 bases). V lost 2 bases to trimming and J lost 4 bases, with 12 bases between them. Germline assignment: CDR1 MNHEY and CDR2 SMNVEV (reference sequence). This CDR3 has 14 residues. In DNA form, the CDR3 reads TGTGCCAGCAGTTTAAGAGGACAAGGTTACGAGCAGTACTTC. Its protein is CASSLRGQGYEQYF.

The table lists this clone with a count of one. The chain is built from TRBV5-4 and TRBJ1-3; D gene ambiguous. Trimming shortened V by 1 base and J by 0 bases, and 5 bases separated the two germline ends. Looked up from germline, CDR1 is SGHNT and CDR2 is YYREEE (reference sequence). The CDR3 sequence is 14 residues long. The CDR3 coding sequence is TGTGCCAGCAGCTTGCTGGGCTCTGGAAACACCATATATTTT. It translates to CASSLLGSGNTIYF.